This T cell receptor beta chain came from a study of blood T cells in healthy people across ages. The study's findings and limits: Naive and antigen-experienced cells could not be conclusively compared, given unsorted PBMCs.

V was cut by 9 bases and J by 4 bases, with 18 bases left in between. Germline V CDR1 and CDR2: MDHEN, SYDVKM. The CDR3 runs 15 residues. There are a few counts of this clonotype. Its antigen is currently unknown. It was with a sample-barcoded 5' primer and a J-beta primer mix that a second PCR of roughly 6 to 11 cycles was run. In TCRdb, the 5' RACE reads were re-called with MiXCR into one record per CDR3 protein. The table records about 840,000 distinct CDR3 sequences, about 28% of them present only once. The data were also submitted as part of a second study, on T cells of mothers and their children.

The sequence came from a woman aged 40 to 50 in good health. The sample comprised blood. The chain couples TRBV28 to TRBJ1-4; D is ambiguous. The CDR3 sequence: CASHGGRGYNEKLFF. The CDR3 DNA is TGTGCCAGTCACGGAGGGCGCGGTTATAATGAAAAACTGTTTTTT.